This TCR beta chain came from a study of beta chain features in type 1 diabetes (dated by TCRdb to about 2018). Regarding the study in general: Mean age, gender distribution, total cell number and subset yield did not differ between patients and healthy donors. Naive and central memory subsets were obtained from all 30 or so donors, but regulatory and stem cell-like memory subsets were isolated from only 8 patients and roughly 8 healthy donors. The study compared TCRB repertoires of sorted circulating CD4+ T cell subsets between recently diagnosed type 1 diabetes patients and matched healthy donors. A total of about 100,000,000 sorted cells were examined across all samples, and RNA yield correlated strongly with the number of cells per subset. The paper as a whole reports these results and caveats: A moderate but significant shortening of TCRB CDR3 length was observed in type 1 diabetes patients in all four CD4+ subsets. Because small numbers of individuals were included in the HLA sub-analyses, any influence of HLA type on TCRB rearrangement was left unresolved. Shorter templates might have been favored by PCR, but patient and control samples were amplified and corrected together, so both groups would have been affected equally by any skew. At VDJ recombination sites, type 1 diabetes patients had fewer insertions and more deleted nucleotides, which implies abnormalities in thymic rearrangement. Because cDNA was sequenced instead of genomic DNA, highly expressing activated cells could be over-represented, though the groups showed no difference in activation or CD3 levels. Naive, central memory and regulatory TCRB repertoires appeared to be more similar among patients than among healthy donors.

The High Capacity cDNA Reverse Transcription Kit was used to reverse transcribe all of the isolated RNA, meaning that expressed TCRB transcripts were what got sequenced. Deep immunoSEQ sequencing was performed on naive, central memory and regulatory T cell samples, with an average of around 3.4 million total reads per sample. Sorted cells were lysed in RLT buffer and RNA was extracted with DNase-treated RNeasy Micro or Mini kits, depending on cell number. Each cell subset was processed separately to prevent cross-contamination, with patient and healthy donor samples processed together. Using the immunoSEQ multiplex PCR, TCRB sequences were amplified from cDNA into 87-bp fragments spanning the CDR3 region. Sequencing of the amplicons was done on the Illumina HiSeq platform. As for how the authors treated the data: Synthetic template baselines were used to correct PCR bias computationally, reads within Hamming distance 2 were collapsed together, and singletons that could not be merged were discarded. Reads were aligned against IMGT so that V, D and J genes, CDR3 length and insertions or deletions at six rearrangement sites could be assigned. Within each subset, clonotype counts were normalized to the number of sorted cells before true diversity and Gini coefficients were calculated with the tcR R package. Repertoire sharing was quantified using the overlap coefficient calculated on TCRB nucleotide sequences. In its TCRdb copy, this immuneACCESS table keeps in-frame sequences only and misses some clones. Where compared with another copy, unresolved V genes explain less than half of these, and the others have no known cause. V and J calls and clone size come straight from that table; D and trimming were deduced from the DNA. The sample records hundreds of thousands of clones, roughly 15% of which are singletons. The ten largest make up approximately 7% of the sample.

The germline V gene supplies CDR1 SGHDN and CDR2 FVKESK. The CDR3 spans 14 residues, from the cysteine through the phenylalanine. The kept DNA is CDR3 alone, 42 bases in frame from the first base. V ends up 3 bases short and J 7 bases short, with an unmatched junction base count of 7. For this clone: Its cognate antigen has yet to be identified. No much larger clone is present one base from it, and per-base qualities are unavailable.

Each donor gave one peripheral blood draw, averaging roughly 100 mL, which was collected into heparinised tubes. Naive, central memory, regulatory and stem cell-like memory CD4+ T cells were sorted on a BD FACSAria II using a panel including CD45RO, CCR7, CD25, CD127, CD95 and CD27. A purity above 95% was achieved for all sorted populations. PBMCs were separated immediately by Lymphoprep density gradient centrifugation and were stained directly, without being cultured. So that batch effects would be minimized, each experiment stained and sorted samples in pairs, pairing one healthy donor with one patient.

Sequencing input: central memory CD4+ T cells from blood. This receptor was obtained from a young man in good health. This sequence uses TRBV14 and TRBJ2-7, with TRBD2 matching 9 junction bases. The nucleotide sequence is TGTGCCAGCAGCCACGGCGGGGGGGCGAAGGAGCAGTACTTC. Translated, it reads CASSHGGGAKEQYF.